The T cell receptor (beta chain) under discussion was sequenced for a study of T cells in Graves' hyperthyroidism and ophthalmopathy (dated by TCRdb to between 2017 and 2020). Study-wide context: Peripheral blood samples were taken at initial diagnosis, before any treatment was given. TCR Vbeta CDR3 sequencing of 130 to 150 peripheral blood samples (about 45 ophthalmopathy, roughly 74 hyperthyroidism and some 17 progressor patients) is reported in the paper. Prospective prediction of ophthalmopathy was tested in an independent validation cohort of approximately 18 hyperthyroidism patients and 15 to 17 patients who later progressed to ophthalmopathy. The 95 to 100 discovery patients were randomly divided into training and test sets at a 7:3 ratio. Once sampling was done, hyperthyroidism patients were given methimazole at a starting dose of 30 mg daily, whereas ophthalmopathy patients were given high-dose intravenous methylprednisolone. In several Graves' hyperthyroidism patients, the study also compared T-cell repertoires from thyroid tissue with T-cell repertoires from blood. A discovery cohort of fewer than 110 patients, approximately 45 with Graves' ophthalmopathy and roughly 59 with stable Graves' hyperthyroidism, was used to find distinguishing TCR V-J signatures. The paper's findings and limits, for the study overall: Most expanded thyroid clonotypes (frequency above 0.001) were also found in blood, which suggests that blood repertoires may mirror thyroid immune responses. In cross-validation, a model built on a 13 V-J signature told ophthalmopathy apart from stable hyperthyroidism with approximately 90% sensitivity and about 81% specificity, and in testing the same model reached 80%/75%. In validation, the model predicted progression to ophthalmopathy a median of around 6.5 months before onset, with about 70% sensitivity and nearly 75% specificity. No statistical method was used to fix the sample size in advance, and group allocation was not hidden from the investigators.

The table lists this clonotype with a count of one. Which antigen it targets is not known. Per-nucleotide qualities are absent, and no much larger clonotype sits a single base away. A lone read is weak support. Stable Graves' hyperthyroidism was defined as the absence of progression to ophthalmopathy over 18 months of follow-up. Hyperthyroidism patients were newly diagnosed, with disease duration under 2 months, and aged 18 to 65 years. The study excluded patients with uncontrolled infections, other autoimmune diseases, pregnancy or lactation. Diagnoses were based on clinical symptoms, serum thyroxine and TRAb, thyroid ultrasound and orbital computed tomography. PBMCs were separated from approximately 10 ml of fresh peripheral blood using Ficoll-Paque density gradient centrifugation. Trizol reagent was used to extract total RNA, and RNA quality was then checked on an Agilent 2100 Bioanalyzer. Amplification of TCR beta CDR3 regions was carried out from RNA transcripts. For the first round of RT-PCR on the TCR CDR3, the HTBI primer set was used together with the Qiagen OneStep RT-PCR kit. Libraries were constructed in a second round of multiplex PCR, after which size selection and purification were carried out. Libraries were sequenced paired-end with 100 bp reads on an Illumina HiSeq2000. From the authors' description of their analysis: SOAPnuke was used to process the raw data, with reads discarded if the reads contained adapters or uncalled bases, had a mean Phred below 15, or lacked an exact constant-primer or identifier match. COPE v1.2.5 was used to merge the high-quality paired reads, and each unique nucleotide sequence was defined as a clonotype. MiTCR v1.1 was used to align clonotypes to the IMGT TRBV, TRBD and TRBJ reference segments. Analysis was restricted to V-J combinations with a frequency above 0.0001, which covered about 99% of repertoires. A TCS score was defined as the ratio of F50 (clonal expansion) to E x V (chaos), with BLOSUM62-based TCRdist applied between CDR3 peptides within each V-J. Welch's t-statistics and random forest reduced roughly 500 V-J features to 10 to 15, which were used in a naive Bayes classifier (R e1071). Thyroid-blood repertoire similarity was quantified with the Morisita-Horn index. TCRdb applied fastp at Q25 and MiXCR to the public reads, then kept only in-frame beta chains. For every CDR3 protein sequence, its rows merge into one entry that carries the most common genes and DNA. TCRdb, rather than the study authors, made the V and J calls. This sample has around 800,000 distinct CDR3 sequences in its table, and roughly 37% of those were observed once. Approximately 8.7% of the sample goes to the ten largest clones.

V is clipped by 8 bases and J by 5 bases, and the sequence between their germline boundaries is 16 bases long. The CDR3 contains 12 residues, cysteine and phenylalanine counted. Of all the DNA, just the CDR3 is kept, 36 bases in frame from base 1. The germline V gene sets CDR1 to SQVTM and CDR2 to ANQGSEA. Sequencing was carried out using blood. The chain uses TRBV29-1 and TRBJ2-7; no D gene call is confident. The receptor's source is a man younger than 35 with Graves' hyperthyroidism. The bases are TGCAGCTTTAGTCCAGGAAGGGACGAGCAGTACTTC. It translates as CSFSPGRDEQYF.